What follows are 9 T cell receptor beta chains derived from one specimen sequenced in a study of T-cell reconstitution after alpha-beta-depleted transplantation in children. The authors prepared the TCRbeta library with unique molecular identifiers. In TCRdb, the PCR reads were re-called with MiXCR into one record per CDR3 protein. In the table there are about 460,000 distinct CDR3 sequences, about 10% of which are singletons. Material: PBMCs, obtained before TCRalphabeta/CD19-depleted stem cell transplant. The origin of the receptors is a child aged 2-15 years with inherited bone marrow failure, due to receive a stem cell transplant.

The gene calls are TRBV20-1 and TRBJ2-1; 10 nucleotides align to TRBD1. CDR3 length: 18 amino acids. With V trimmed by 0 bases and J by 4 bases, 12 bases remained unmatched. CDR1 and CDR2 (germline): DFQATT, SNEGSKA (reference sequence). The CDR3: CSARDAQTRTGGYNEQFF. DNA for the CDR3: TGCAGTGCTAGAGACGCGCAGACGAGGACAGGGGGGTACAATGAGCAGTTCTTC.

This clonotype was seen a few times. The chain employs TRBV18 and TRBJ2-5; the D is unclear. V dropped 0 bases and J dropped 3 bases, with 11 bases sitting between them. The germline gives CDR1 KGHSH, CDR2 LQKENI. This CDR3 has 15 residues. CDR3 sequence reads: CASSPPGSLKETQYF. The CDR3 coding sequence is TGTGCCAGCTCACCACCTGGGTCCCTCAAAGAGACCCAGTACTTC.

This clonotype was recorded many times. This chain links TRBV18 with TRBJ1-3; a possible D gene is TRBD1 (5 bases). This CDR3 contains 16 residues. Germline V gene data show CDR1 as KGHSH and CDR2 as LQKENI. Deletions cut 0 bases from V and 4 bases from J, with 13 bases between. CDR3 nucleotides: TGTGCCAGCTCACCACCCCAAACAGGTCTCGGAAACACCATATATTTT. It specifies CASSPPQTGLGNTIYF.

The DNA for the CDR3 is TGCAGCGTTTCTATCGGATCCTACAATGAGCAGTTCTTC. Translated: CSVSIGSYNEQFF. The chain uses TRBV29-1 and TRBJ2-1; D ambiguous. CDR3 length equals 13 residues. Trimming took 5 bases from V and 1 from J, leaving 9 bases between them. Germline V CDR1 and CDR2: SQVTM, ANQGSEA.

The table lists this clonotype with many counts. V gene TRBV28 combines with J gene TRBJ2-7; D unresolved. CDR1 MDHEN and CDR2 SYDVKM come from the germline V gene. The CDR3 totals 13 residues. Trimming stripped 7 bases from V and 5 bases from J, with 15 bases between. This CDR3 is CASNRVSRNEQYF. The DNA of the CDR3 is TGTGCCAGCAATCGGGTATCGCGGAACGAGCAGTACTTC.

This clonotype was detected many times. The V call is TRBV9, the J call TRBJ2-3, with 9 positions matching TRBD1. This CDR3 spans 17 amino acids. The V gene end was trimmed by 0 bases and the J gene end by 3 bases; junction bases not matched to a gene: 8. Germline CDR1 SGDLS, CDR2 YYNGEE. CDR3 nucleotide sequence: TGTGCCAGCAGCGTAGTAGACGGGACAGGGTGGACAGATACGCAGTATTTT. The encoded protein is CASSVVDGTGWTDTQYF.

This clonotype was seen at least ten times. The chain carries TRBV7-9 and TRBJ2-7; TRBD1 agrees at 8 bases. V was clipped by 4 bases and J by 4 bases; unmatched bases: 9. This CDR3 has 15 residues. CDR1 and CDR2 (germline): SEHNR, FQNEAQ (reference sequence). DNA for the CDR3: TGTGCCAGCAGCTCTCCGGGGACAGGATCTTACGAGCAGTACTTC. This gives the protein CASSSPGTGSYEQYF.

This clonotype was recorded at least ten times. V gene TRBV20-1 combines with J gene TRBJ2-7; TRBD1 agrees at 7 bases. The CDR3 is 17 amino acids. CDR1 DFQATT and CDR2 SNEGSKA come from the germline V gene (reference sequence). The ends lost 0 bases at V and 2 bases at J; junction bases unmatched: 13. The CDR3 coding sequence is TGCAGTGCTAGAGATCTGGGCACAGGGGCGAAGACCTACGAGCAGTACTTC. Translated: CSARDLGTGAKTYEQYF.

Comments on this clonotype: A much larger clone sits a single nucleotide away, making a read error possible. V gene TRBV29-1 combines with J gene TRBJ2-2, with TRBD1 matching over 9 bases. Germline-derived CDR1 and CDR2 are SQVTM and ANQGSEA. CDR3 length: 17 amino acids. The CDR3 reads CSVASHDRGANIGELFF. CDR3 in DNA: TGCAGCGTTGCATCCCACGACAGGGGGGCGAACATCGGGGAGCTGTTTTTT.